This T cell receptor (beta chain) was captured by sequencing in a study of shared clonotypes between healthy human individuals. Naivety among CD8 cells was defined by CD45RO negativity and positive CCR7 selection, thereby excluding terminally differentiated effector memory CD45RA+ cells. The trim removed 5 bases at V and 0 bases at J, leaving 13 bases unmatched. Germline V gene sequence: CDR1 SEHNR, CDR2 FQNEAQ (reference sequence). The CDR3 has 18 amino acids. The assay was immunoSEQ multiplex PCR, and TCRdb's table has in-frame clones only and misses some. Of 700,000 to 950,000 clones in the sample, around 96% were seen once.

The sequence derives from a man between 25 and 39 years old in good health. V is TRBV7-9 and J is TRBJ2-1, with 7 bases lining up with TRBD2. What was sequenced was naive CD8+ T cells sorted from blood. In DNA, the CDR3 is TGTGCCAGCAGCCAGCACGATAGCGGGTGGAGCTCCTACAATGAGCAGTTCTTC. It encodes CASSQHDSGWSSYNEQFF. The entire variable domain, with the rest obtained from reference TRBV7-9 and TRBJ2-1, is as follows: DTGVSQNPRHKITKRGQNVTFRCDPISEHNRLYWYRQTLGQGPEFLTYFQNEAQLEKSRLLSDRFSAERPKGSFSTLEIQRTEQGDSAMYLCASSQHDSGWSSYNEQFFGPGTRLTVL.